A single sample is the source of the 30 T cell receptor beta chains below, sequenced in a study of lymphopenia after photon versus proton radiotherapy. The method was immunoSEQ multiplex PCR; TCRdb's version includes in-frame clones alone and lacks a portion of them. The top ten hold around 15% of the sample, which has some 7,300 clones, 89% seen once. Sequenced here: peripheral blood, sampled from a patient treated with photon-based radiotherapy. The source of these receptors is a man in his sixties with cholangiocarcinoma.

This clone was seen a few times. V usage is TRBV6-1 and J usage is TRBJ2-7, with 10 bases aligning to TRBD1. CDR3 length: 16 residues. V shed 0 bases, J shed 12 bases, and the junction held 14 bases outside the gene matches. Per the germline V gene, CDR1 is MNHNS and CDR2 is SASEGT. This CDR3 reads CASSEAVETGGGAPYF. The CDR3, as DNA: TGTGCCAGCAGTGAAGCAGTAGAGACAGGGGGCGGGGCTCCGTACTTC.

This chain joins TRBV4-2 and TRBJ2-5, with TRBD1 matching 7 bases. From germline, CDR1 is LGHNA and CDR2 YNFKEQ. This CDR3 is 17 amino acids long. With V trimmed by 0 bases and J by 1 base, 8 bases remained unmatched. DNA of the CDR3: TGTGCCAGCAGCCAAGATCCCCGAGGGGGCCTCCAAGAGACCCAGTACTTC. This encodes CASSQDPRGGLQETQYF.

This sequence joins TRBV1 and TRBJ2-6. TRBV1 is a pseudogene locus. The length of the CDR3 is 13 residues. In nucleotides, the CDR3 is TGCACCAGCAGGGGAAGTCGGGCCAACGTCCTGACTTTC. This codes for CTSRGSRANVLTF.

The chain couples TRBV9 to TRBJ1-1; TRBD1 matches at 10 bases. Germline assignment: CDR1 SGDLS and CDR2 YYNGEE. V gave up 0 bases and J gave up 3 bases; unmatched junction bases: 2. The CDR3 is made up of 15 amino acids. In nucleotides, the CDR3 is TGTGCCAGCAGCGTAGGCGGGACAGGGGACACTGAAGCTTTCTTT. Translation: CASSVGGTGDTEAFF. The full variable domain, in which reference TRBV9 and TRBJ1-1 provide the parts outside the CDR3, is DSGVTQTPKHLITATGQRVTLRCSPRSGDLSVYWYQQSLDQGLQFLIQYYNGEERAKGNILERFSAQQFPDLHSELNLSSLELGDSALYFCASSVGGTGDTEAFFGQGTRLTVV.

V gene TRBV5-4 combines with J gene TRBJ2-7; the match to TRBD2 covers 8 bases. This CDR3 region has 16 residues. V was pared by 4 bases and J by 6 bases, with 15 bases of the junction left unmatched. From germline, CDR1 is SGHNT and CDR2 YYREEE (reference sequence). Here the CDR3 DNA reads TGTGCCAGCAGCAACCGGGTTGTCGGGAGGGCCTCCGAGCAGTACTTC. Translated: CASSNRVVGRASEQYF.

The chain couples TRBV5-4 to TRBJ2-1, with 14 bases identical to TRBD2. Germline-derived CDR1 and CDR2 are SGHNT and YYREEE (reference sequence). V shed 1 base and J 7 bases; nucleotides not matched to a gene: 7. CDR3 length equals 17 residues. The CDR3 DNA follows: TGTGCCAGCAGCTTGTATGCCGGGACTAGCGGGAGAAATGAGCAGTTCTTC. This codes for CASSLYAGTSGRNEQFF.

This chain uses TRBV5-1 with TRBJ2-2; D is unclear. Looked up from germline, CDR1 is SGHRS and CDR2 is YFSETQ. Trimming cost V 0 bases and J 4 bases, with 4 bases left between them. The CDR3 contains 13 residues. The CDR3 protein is CASSLGSTGELFF. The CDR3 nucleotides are TGCGCCAGCAGCTTGGGCAGCACCGGGGAGCTGTTTTTT.

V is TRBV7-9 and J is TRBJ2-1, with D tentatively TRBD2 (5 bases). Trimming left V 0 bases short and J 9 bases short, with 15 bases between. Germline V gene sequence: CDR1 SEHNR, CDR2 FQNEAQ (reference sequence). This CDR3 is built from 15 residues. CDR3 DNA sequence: TGTGCCAGCAGCTTAGCCCCACTAGTTTTAGGTGAGCAGTTCTTC. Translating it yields CASSLAPLVLGEQFF.

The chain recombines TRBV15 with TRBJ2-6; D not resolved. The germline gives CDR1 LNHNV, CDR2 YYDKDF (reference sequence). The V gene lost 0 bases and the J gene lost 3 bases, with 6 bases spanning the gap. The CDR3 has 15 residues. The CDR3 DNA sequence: TGTGCCACCAGCAGAGATGAAGATGGGGCCAACGTCCTGACTTTC. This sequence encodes CATSRDEDGANVLTF.

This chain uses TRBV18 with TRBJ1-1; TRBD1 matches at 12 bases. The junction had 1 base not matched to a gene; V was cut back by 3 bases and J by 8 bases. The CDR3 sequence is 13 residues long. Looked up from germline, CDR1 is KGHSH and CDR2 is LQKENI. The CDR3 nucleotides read TGTGCCAGCTCACCGGGACAGGGGGCCGAAGCTTTCTTT. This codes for CASSPGQGAEAFF.

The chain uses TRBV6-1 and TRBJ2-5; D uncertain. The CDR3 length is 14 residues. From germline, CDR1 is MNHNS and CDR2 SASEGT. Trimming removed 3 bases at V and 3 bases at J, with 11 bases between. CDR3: CASSESDIKETQYF. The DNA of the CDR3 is TGTGCCAGCAGTGAGTCGGATATTAAAGAGACCCAGTACTTC.

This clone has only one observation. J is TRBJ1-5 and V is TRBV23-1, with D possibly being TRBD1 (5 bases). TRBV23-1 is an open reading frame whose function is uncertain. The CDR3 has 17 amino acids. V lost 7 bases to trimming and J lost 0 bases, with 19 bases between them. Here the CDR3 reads CASNHDPGTGSNQPQHF. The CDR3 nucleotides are TGCGCCAGCAACCACGACCCGGGAACAGGTAGCAATCAGCCCCAGCATTTT.

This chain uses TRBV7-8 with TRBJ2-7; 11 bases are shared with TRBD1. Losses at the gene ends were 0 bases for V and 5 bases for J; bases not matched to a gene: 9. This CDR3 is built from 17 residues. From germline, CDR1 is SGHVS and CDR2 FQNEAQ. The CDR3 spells CASSLAPSDRGRDEQYF. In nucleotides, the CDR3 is TGTGCCAGCAGCTTAGCCCCATCGGACAGGGGGCGCGACGAGCAGTACTTC.

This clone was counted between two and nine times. CDR3 in DNA: TGCAGTCAGGAAGGCACAGATACGCAGTATTTT. Its translation: CSQEGTDTQYF. The genes are TRBV20-1 and TRBJ2-3, with D unclear. The germline V gene has CDR1 DFQATT and CDR2 SNEGSKA (reference sequence). The CDR3 sequence is 11 residues long. The V end lost 8 bases, the J end lost 1 base, and 7 bases lay between the germline ends.

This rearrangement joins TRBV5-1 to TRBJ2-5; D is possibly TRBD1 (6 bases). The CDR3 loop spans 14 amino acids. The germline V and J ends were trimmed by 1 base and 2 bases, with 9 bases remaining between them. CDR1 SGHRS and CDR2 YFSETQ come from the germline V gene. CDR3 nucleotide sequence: TGCGCCAGCAGCTTGTACGACAGGCAAGAGACCCAGTACTTC. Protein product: CASSLYDRQETQYF.

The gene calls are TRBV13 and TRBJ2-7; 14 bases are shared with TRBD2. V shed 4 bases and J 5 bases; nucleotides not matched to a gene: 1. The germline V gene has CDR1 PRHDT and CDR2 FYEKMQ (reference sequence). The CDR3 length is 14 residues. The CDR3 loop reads CASSWTSGRHEQYF. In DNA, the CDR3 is TGTGCCAGCAGCTGGACTAGCGGGAGGCACGAGCAGTACTTC.

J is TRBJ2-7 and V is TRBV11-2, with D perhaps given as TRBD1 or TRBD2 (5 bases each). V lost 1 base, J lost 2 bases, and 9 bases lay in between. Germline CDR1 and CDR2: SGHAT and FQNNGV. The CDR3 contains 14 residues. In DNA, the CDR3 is TGTGCCAGCAGCTTAGGGGACGTAACCTACGAGCAGTACTTC. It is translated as CASSLGDVTYEQYF. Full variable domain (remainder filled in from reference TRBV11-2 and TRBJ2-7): EAGVAQSPRYKIIEKRQSVAFWCNPISGHATLYWYQQILGQGPKLLIQFQNNGVVDDSQLPKDRFSAERLKGVDSTLKIQPAKLEDSAVYLCASSLGDVTYEQYFGPGTRLTVT.

CDR3 residues: CSVGPGSGANVLTF. In nucleotides, the CDR3 is TGCAGCGTTGGGCCCGGGTCTGGGGCCAACGTCCTGACTTTC. The chain employs TRBV29-1 and TRBJ2-6; D is undetermined. V was clipped by 4 bases and J by 1 base, with 8 bases between them. The CDR3 extends over 14 amino acids. Germline V gives CDR1 SQVTM, CDR2 ANQGSEA.

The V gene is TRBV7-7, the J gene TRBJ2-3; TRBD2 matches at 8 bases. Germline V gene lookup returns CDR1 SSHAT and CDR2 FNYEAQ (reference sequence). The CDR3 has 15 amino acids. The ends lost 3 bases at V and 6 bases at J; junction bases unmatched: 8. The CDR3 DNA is TGTGCCAGCAGCTTCGATTGGACTAGCAGGGATACGCAGTATTTT. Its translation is CASSFDWTSRDTQYF.

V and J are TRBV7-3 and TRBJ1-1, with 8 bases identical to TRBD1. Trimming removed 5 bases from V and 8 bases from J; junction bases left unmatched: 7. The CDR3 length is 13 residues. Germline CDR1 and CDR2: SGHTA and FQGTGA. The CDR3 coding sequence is TGTGCCAGCAGCCCCGCTAGGGACAGGGAAGCTTTCTTT. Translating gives CASSPARDREAFF.

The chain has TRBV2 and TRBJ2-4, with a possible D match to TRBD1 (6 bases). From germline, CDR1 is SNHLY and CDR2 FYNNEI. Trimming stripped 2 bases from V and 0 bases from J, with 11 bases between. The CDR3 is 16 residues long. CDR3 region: CASSEQGRLAKNIQYF. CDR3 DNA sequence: TGTGCCAGCAGTGAACAGGGGAGATTAGCCAAAAACATTCAGTACTTC.

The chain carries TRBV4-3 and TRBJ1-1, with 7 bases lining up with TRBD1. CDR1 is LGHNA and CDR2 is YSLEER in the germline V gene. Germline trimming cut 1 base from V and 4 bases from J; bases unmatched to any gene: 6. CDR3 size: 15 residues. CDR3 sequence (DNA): TGCGCCAGCAGCCAAGGACAGGGTATAGTCACTGAAGCTTTCTTT. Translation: CASSQGQGIVTEAFF.

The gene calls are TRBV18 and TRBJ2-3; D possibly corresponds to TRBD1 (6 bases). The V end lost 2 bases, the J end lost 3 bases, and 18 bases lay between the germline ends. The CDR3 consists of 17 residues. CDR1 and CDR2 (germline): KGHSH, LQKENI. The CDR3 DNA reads TGTGCCAGCTCACCAAAACCAGGGGAATTGAAAACAGATACGCAGTATTTT. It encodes CASSPKPGELKTDTQYF.

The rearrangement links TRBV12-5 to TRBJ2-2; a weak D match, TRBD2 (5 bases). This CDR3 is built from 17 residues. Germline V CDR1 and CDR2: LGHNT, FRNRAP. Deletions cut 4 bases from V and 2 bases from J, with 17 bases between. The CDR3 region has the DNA TGTGCTAGTGGTTCAACGACGAGGGCGGTAAACACCGGGGAGCTGTTTTTT. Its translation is CASGSTTRAVNTGELFF.

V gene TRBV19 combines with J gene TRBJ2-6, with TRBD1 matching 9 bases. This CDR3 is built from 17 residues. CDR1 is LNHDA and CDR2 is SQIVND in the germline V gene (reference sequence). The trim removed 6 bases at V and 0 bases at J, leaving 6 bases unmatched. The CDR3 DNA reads TGTGCCAGTAGCCCTAAGACAGGGGGCTCTGGGGCCAACGTCCTGACTTTC. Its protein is CASSPKTGGSGANVLTF.

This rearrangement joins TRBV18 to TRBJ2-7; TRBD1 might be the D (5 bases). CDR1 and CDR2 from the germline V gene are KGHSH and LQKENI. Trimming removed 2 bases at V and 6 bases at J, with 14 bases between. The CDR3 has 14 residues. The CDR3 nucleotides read TGTGCCAGCTCACCATTTGGACAACCACTCGAGCAGTACTTC. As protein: CASSPFGQPLEQYF.

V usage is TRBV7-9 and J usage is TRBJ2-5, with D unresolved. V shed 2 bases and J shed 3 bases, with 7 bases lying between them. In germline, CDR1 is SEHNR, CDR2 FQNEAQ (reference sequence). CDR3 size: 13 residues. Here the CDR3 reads CASSLSAEETQYF. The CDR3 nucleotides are TGTGCCAGCAGCTTATCTGCGGAAGAGACCCAGTACTTC. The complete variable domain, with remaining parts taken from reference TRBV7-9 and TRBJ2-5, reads DTGVSQNPRHKITKRGQNVTFRCDPISEHNRLYWYRQTLGQGPEFLTYFQNEAQLEKSRLLSDRFSAERPKGSFSTLEIQRTEQGDSAMYLCASSLSAEETQYFGPGTRLLVL.

For the CDR3, the DNA is TGTGCCAGCAGCCCAGATGGGGGGCTGGTCTTGGAGACCCAGTACTTC. Translated, it gives CASSPDGGLVLETQYF. V is TRBV7-2 and J is TRBJ2-5; D is perhaps TRBD1 or TRBD2 (6 bases each). V was clipped by 5 bases and J by 5 bases, with 21 bases between them. The CDR3 is 16 amino acids. The V gene's germline CDR1 is SGHTA and CDR2 FQGNSA.

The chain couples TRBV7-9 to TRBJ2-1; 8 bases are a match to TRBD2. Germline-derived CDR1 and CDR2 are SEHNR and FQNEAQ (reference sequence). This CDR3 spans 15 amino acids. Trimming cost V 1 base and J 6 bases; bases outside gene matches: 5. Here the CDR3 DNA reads TGTGCCAGCAGCTTAGGTCTAGCGGGCTTCAATGAGCAGTTCTTC. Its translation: CASSLGLAGFNEQFF.

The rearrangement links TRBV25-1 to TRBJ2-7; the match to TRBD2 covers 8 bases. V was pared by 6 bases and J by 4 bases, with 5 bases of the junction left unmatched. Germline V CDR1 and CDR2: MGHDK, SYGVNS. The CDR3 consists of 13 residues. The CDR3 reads CASSPGGVYEQYF. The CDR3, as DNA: TGTGCCAGCAGCCCCGGGGGGGTTTACGAGCAGTACTTC.